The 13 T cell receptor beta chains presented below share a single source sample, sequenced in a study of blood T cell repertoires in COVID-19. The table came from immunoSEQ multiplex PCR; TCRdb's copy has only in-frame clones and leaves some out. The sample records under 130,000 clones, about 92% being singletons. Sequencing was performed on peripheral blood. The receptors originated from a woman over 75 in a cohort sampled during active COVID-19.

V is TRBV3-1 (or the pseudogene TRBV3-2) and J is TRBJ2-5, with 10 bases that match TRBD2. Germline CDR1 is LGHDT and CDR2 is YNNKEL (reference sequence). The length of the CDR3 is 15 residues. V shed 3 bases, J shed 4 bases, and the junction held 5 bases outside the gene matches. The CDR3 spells CASSHSGGARETQYF. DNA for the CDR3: TGTGCCAGCAGCCACAGCGGGGGGGCCCGAGAGACCCAGTACTTC.

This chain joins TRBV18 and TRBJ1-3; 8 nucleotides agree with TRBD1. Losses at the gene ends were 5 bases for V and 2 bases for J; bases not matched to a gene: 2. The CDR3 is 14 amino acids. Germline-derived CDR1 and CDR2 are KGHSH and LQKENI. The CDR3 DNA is TGTGCCAGCTCAACAGGGGGTACTGGAAACACCATATATTTT. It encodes CASSTGGTGNTIYF.

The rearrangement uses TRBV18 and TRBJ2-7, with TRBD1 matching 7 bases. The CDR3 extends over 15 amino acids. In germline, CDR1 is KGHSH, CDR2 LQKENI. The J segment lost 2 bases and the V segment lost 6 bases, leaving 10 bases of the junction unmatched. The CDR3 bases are TGTGCCAGCTCGCGGAACGGGGACAGTACCTACGAGCAGTACTTC. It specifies CASSRNGDSTYEQYF.

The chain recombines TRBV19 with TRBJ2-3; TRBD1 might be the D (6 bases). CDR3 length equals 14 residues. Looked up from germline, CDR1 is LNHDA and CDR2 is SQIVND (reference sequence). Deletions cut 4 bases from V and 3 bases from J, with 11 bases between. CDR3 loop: CASSTIQGTDTQYF. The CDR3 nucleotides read TGTGCCAGTAGTACCATACAGGGAACAGATACGCAGTATTTT.

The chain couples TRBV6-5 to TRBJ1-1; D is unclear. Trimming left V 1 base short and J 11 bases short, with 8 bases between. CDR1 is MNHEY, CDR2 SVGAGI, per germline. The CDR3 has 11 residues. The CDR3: CASSYLGEAFF. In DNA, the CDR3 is TGTGCCAGCAGTTACTTGGGCGAGGCTTTCTTT.

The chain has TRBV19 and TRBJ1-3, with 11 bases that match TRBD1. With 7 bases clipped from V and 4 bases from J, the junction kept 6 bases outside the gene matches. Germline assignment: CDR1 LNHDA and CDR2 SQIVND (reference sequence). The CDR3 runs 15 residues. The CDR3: CASKPGQGGGNTIYF. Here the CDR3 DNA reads TGTGCCAGTAAACCGGGACAGGGGGGAGGAAACACCATATATTTT.

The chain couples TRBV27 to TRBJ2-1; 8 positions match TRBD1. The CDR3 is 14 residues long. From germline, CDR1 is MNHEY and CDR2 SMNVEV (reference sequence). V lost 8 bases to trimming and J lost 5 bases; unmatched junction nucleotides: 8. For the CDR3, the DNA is TGTGCCAGCCGGCTCCGGACAGGGAACAATGAGCAGTTCTTC. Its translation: CASRLRTGNNEQFF.

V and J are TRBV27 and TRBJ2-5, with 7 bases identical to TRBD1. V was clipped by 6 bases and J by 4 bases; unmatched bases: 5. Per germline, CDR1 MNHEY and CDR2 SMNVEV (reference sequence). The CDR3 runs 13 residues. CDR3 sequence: CASSYRGPETQYF. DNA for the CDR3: TGTGCCAGCAGCTACAGGGGACCAGAGACCCAGTACTTC.

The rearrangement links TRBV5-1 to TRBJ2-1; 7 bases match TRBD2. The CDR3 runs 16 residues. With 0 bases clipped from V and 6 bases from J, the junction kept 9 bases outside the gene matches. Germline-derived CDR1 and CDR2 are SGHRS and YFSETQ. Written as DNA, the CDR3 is TGCGCCAGCAGCTTGGAACCGCGGGAGCCCATCAATGAGCAGTTCTTC. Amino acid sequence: CASSLEPREPINEQFF.

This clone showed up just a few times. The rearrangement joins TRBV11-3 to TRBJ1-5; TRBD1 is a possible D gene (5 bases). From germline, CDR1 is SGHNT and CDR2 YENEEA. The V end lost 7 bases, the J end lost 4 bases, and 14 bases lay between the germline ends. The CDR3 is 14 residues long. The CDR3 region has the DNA TGTGCCAGCAAGACGGGGGAGAGGAATCAGCCCCAGCATTTT. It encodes CASKTGERNQPQHF.

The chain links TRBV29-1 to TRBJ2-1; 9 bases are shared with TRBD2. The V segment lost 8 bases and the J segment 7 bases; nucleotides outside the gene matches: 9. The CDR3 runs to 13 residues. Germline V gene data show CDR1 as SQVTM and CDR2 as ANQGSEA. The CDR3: CSYRRGGPNEQFF. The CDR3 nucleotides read TGCAGCTATAGGCGGGGGGGGCCGAATGAGCAGTTCTTC.

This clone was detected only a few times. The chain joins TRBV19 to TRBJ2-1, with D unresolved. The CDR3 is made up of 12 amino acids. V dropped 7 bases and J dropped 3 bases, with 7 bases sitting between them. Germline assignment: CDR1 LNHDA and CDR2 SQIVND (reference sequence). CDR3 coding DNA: TGTGCCAGTAACGGTCGCTACAATGAGCAGTTCTTC. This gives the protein CASNGRYNEQFF.

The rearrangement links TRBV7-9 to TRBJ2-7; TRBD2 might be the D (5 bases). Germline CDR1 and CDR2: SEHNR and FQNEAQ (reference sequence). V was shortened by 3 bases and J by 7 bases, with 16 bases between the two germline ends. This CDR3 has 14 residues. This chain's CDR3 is CASSFSPAEGEQYF. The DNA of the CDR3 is TGTGCCAGCAGCTTCTCTCCCGCCGAGGGAGAGCAGTACTTC.